Below are 28 T cell receptor beta chains sequenced from a single sample in a study of cytomegalovirus exposure and HLA in healthy donors. The study ran its PCR with 60 Vbeta and 13 Jbeta primers. TCRdb's table, derived via immunoSEQ multiplex PCR, lists solely in-frame clones and lacks some. The repertoire holds about 160,000 clones, with about four fifths as singletons. Sample: PBMCs. These receptors all come from a man in his fifties or sixties in good health and CMV-seropositive.

V gene TRBV9 combines with J gene TRBJ1-3, with 7 bases lining up with TRBD1. V was pared by 4 bases and J by 4 bases, with 8 bases of the junction left unmatched. The germline V gene has CDR1 SGDLS and CDR2 YYNGEE. This CDR3 has 15 residues. CDR3 nucleotides: TGTGCCAGCAGCCCAGACAGGGCGGGGGGAAACACCATATATTTT. It encodes CASSPDRAGGNTIYF.

This chain connects TRBV9 to TRBJ2-1; 13 bases match TRBD2. The V gene's germline CDR1 is SGDLS and CDR2 YYNGEE. The CDR3 sequence is 17 residues long. Trimming cost V 0 bases and J 3 bases; bases outside gene matches: 3. This CDR3 reads CASSVGLAGGDYNEQFF. The CDR3 DNA is TGTGCCAGCAGCGTAGGACTAGCGGGAGGAGACTACAATGAGCAGTTCTTC.

The chain recombines TRBV25-1 with TRBJ1-2, with TRBD1 matching 7 bases. V shed 5 bases and J 7 bases; nucleotides not matched to a gene: 7. Germline CDR1 MGHDK, CDR2 SYGVNS. This CDR3 is built from 13 residues. The chain's CDR3 is CASSSPTGAGYTF. The CDR3 nucleotides read TGTGCCAGCAGTTCCCCCACAGGGGCTGGCTACACCTTC.

In its sample, this clone was seen a few times. The chain has TRBV4-3 and TRBJ2-3; 7 bases align to TRBD1. Looked up from germline, CDR1 is LGHNA and CDR2 is YSLEER. There are 15 residues in the CDR3. V was clipped by 4 bases and J by 6 bases; unmatched bases: 10. CDR3 region: CASSRDRAVGDTQYF. In nucleotides, the CDR3 is TGCGCCAGCAGCCGCGACAGGGCAGTAGGGGATACGCAGTATTTT.

This sequence joins TRBV4-3 and TRBJ2-7, with D perhaps TRBD2 (6 bases). CDR1 and CDR2 (germline): LGHNA, YSLEER. V shed 0 bases and J shed 4 bases, with 10 bases lying between them. The CDR3 is 14 amino acids. For the CDR3, the DNA is TGCGCCAGCAGCCAAGATCGGCTAGCGTACGAGCAGTACTTC. Its translation: CASSQDRLAYEQYF.

This chain connects TRBV19 to TRBJ2-5, with D uncertain. The germline V gene has CDR1 LNHDA and CDR2 SQIVND (reference sequence). This CDR3 comprises 13 residues. The V and J ends lost 3 bases and 3 bases respectively, with 8 bases between them. The CDR3 sequence is CASSISPEETQYF. CDR3 coding DNA: TGTGCCAGTAGTATTTCCCCAGAAGAGACCCAGTACTTC.

The chain joins TRBV2 to TRBJ2-5; D is perhaps TRBD1 (5 bases). From germline, CDR1 is SNHLY and CDR2 FYNNEI. The V end was cut by 7 bases, the J end by 2 bases, with 14 bases between. The CDR3 length is 14 residues. The CDR3 DNA is TGTGCCAGCACGCCAGGGTCTACGCAAGAGACCCAGTACTTC. Translated, it gives CASTPGSTQETQYF. The whole variable domain, remainder taken from reference TRBV2 and TRBJ2-5, is EPEVTQTPSHQVTQMGQEVILRCVPISNHLYFYWYRQILGQKVEFLVSFYNNEISEKSEIFDDQFSVERPDGSNFTLKIRSTKLEDSAMYFCASTPGSTQETQYFGPGTRLLVL.

The chain combines TRBV19 with TRBJ2-7, with a possible D match to TRBD2 (6 bases). The CDR3 is made up of 14 amino acids. Germline V gene sequence: CDR1 LNHDA, CDR2 SQIVND (reference sequence). Trimming removed 5 bases at V and 5 bases at J, with 16 bases between. The CDR3 nucleotides read TGTGCCAGTAGTGCGTCCGGGACTCTAAACGAGCAGTACTTC. It codes for CASSASGTLNEQYF.

This clone has only one observation. V usage is TRBV9 and J usage is TRBJ2-7, with D possibly being TRBD2 (5 bases). The CDR3 has 13 amino acids. Per germline, CDR1 SGDLS and CDR2 YYNGEE. V lost 0 bases and J lost 6, with 10 bases in between. CDR3 region: CASSVGVRGEQYF. The CDR3 DNA follows: TGTGCCAGCAGCGTAGGCGTCCGGGGCGAGCAGTACTTC.

This clone was found a few times. The gene calls are TRBV2 and TRBJ2-1; TRBD1 agrees at 9 bases. The V gene end was trimmed by 10 bases and the J gene end by 7 bases; junction bases not matched to a gene: 11. Germline V CDR1 and CDR2: SNHLY, FYNNEI. CDR3 length equals 14 residues. The CDR3 sequence: CATGTGGAWNEQFF. CDR3 DNA: TGTGCCACCGGAACAGGGGGCGCTTGGAATGAGCAGTTCTTC.

The rearrangement joins TRBV9 to TRBJ2-5; D ambiguous. Trimming cost V 0 bases and J 5 bases, with 11 bases left between them. CDR3 length equals 14 residues. The germline gives CDR1 SGDLS, CDR2 YYNGEE. The CDR3 nucleotides are TGTGCCAGCAGCGTAGACGTAGCCGGGGAGACCCAGTACTTC. Amino acids: CASSVDVAGETQYF.

The chain uses TRBV30 and TRBJ1-1; no firm D call. The CDR3 has 13 amino acids. Germline-derived CDR1 and CDR2 are GTSNPN and SVGIG (reference sequence). V lost 8 bases and J lost 1, with 14 bases in between. The CDR3 coding sequence is TGTGCCGGAGGTCGGCGGTCGAACACTGAAGCTTTCTTT. It encodes CAGGRRSNTEAFF.

The chain combines TRBV6-5 with TRBJ1-1; unclear D gene. The CDR3 is 14 amino acids. V was shortened by 2 bases and J by 0 bases, with 7 bases between the two germline ends. Germline V gene lookup returns CDR1 MNHEY and CDR2 SVGAGI. The CDR3 protein is CASSYRTLNTEAFF. As DNA, the CDR3 is TGTGCCAGCAGTTACCGTACACTGAACACTGAAGCTTTCTTT.

This clone was counted a few times. This sequence joins TRBV28 and TRBJ2-1; TRBD1 matches at 9 bases. V dropped 5 bases and J dropped 9; count of bases not matched to a gene: 5. CDR3 length: 13 amino acids. The germline gives CDR1 MDHEN, CDR2 SYDVKM. The chain's CDR3 is CASSPGQGGEQFF. The DNA for the CDR3 is TGTGCCAGCAGTCCGGGACAGGGAGGTGAGCAGTTCTTC.

The gene calls are TRBV7-3 and TRBJ2-1; perhaps TRBD2 as D (5 bases). This CDR3 is built from 14 residues. Trimming removed 5 bases from V and 9 bases from J, with 17 bases in between. CDR1 is SGHTA and CDR2 is FQGTGA in the germline V gene. The CDR3, as DNA: TGTGCCAGCAGCGCGGACGGGGTAGCGCTTGAGCAGTTCTTC. Translation: CASSADGVALEQFF. Supplemented by reference TRBV7-3 and TRBJ2-1, the full variable domain reads GAGVSQTPSNKVTEKGKYVELRCDPISGHTALYWYRQSLGQGPEFLIYFQGTGAADDSGLPNDRFFAVRPEGSVSTLKIQRTERGDSAVYLCASSADGVALEQFFGPGTRLTVL.

CDR3 nucleotide sequence: TGTGCCAGCAGCCAGGGACAGGGAGATTTCGGCTACACCTTC. Protein sequence: CASSQGQGDFGYTF. The chain carries TRBV11-2 and TRBJ1-2, with 9 bases fitting TRBD1. Germline V gene lookup returns CDR1 SGHAT and CDR2 FQNNGV. V lost 5 bases and J lost 8; bases outside the gene matches: 9. The CDR3 runs to 14 residues.

The gene calls are TRBV5-4 and TRBJ1-2; 8 nucleotides line up with TRBD1. CDR1 and CDR2 from the germline V gene are SGHNT and YYREEE (reference sequence). The CDR3 totals 15 residues. The V segment lost 4 bases and the J segment 5 bases; nucleotides outside the gene matches: 10. Here the CDR3 reads CASSRPLTGDYGYTF. As DNA, the CDR3 is TGTGCCAGCAGCCGACCTCTGACAGGGGATTATGGCTACACCTTC. Full variable domain (missing parts from reference TRBV5-4 and TRBJ1-2): ETGVTQSPTHLIKTRGQQVTLRCSSQSGHNTVSWYQQALGQGPQFIFQYYREEENGRGNFPPRFSGLQFPNYSSELNVNALELDDSALYLCASSRPLTGDYGYTFGSGTRLTVV.

V is TRBV9 and J is TRBJ2-1; possible D gene TRBD2, 5 bases. Trimming removed 4 bases at V and 4 bases at J, with 9 bases between. The CDR3 covers 13 residues. Germline CDR1 SGDLS, CDR2 YYNGEE. For the CDR3, the DNA is TGTGCCAGCAGCTCCCGGAGGTACAATGAGCAGTTCTTC. Translation: CASSSRRYNEQFF.

The chain joins TRBV4-3 to TRBJ2-5; the match to TRBD1 covers 7 bases. Trimming removed 4 bases from V and 4 bases from J; junction bases left unmatched: 15. The CDR3 contains 17 residues. Germline V gene data show CDR1 as LGHNA and CDR2 as YSLEER. CDR3 nucleotide sequence: TGCGCCAGCAGCCCAACAGGGGACCCTGAGGCGGGAGAGACCCAGTACTTC. Residues: CASSPTGDPEAGETQYF.

The chain employs TRBV28 and TRBJ2-7, with D maybe TRBD2 (5 bases). Deletions cut 11 bases from V and 5 bases from J, with 19 bases between. The CDR3 has 13 residues. CDR1 and CDR2 from the germline V gene are MDHEN and SYDVKM. CDR3 DNA: TGTGCCCTCGGAGGACCGAGAAAGCACGAGCAGTACTTC. Protein product: CALGGPRKHEQYF.

This clone was seen once. The V gene is TRBV9, the J gene TRBJ2-1; 9 bases match TRBD2. V lost 3 bases, J lost 4 bases, and 8 bases stayed unmatched. This CDR3 is 16 amino acids long. Germline CDR1 SGDLS, CDR2 YYNGEE. CDR3 protein: CASSATTSGAYNEQFF. The CDR3 bases are TGTGCCAGCAGCGCCACGACTAGCGGAGCATACAATGAGCAGTTCTTC.

The rearrangement links TRBV5-1 to TRBJ2-1; 10 bases agree with TRBD1. The CDR3 has 14 amino acids. Looked up from germline, CDR1 is SGHRS and CDR2 is YFSETQ. V dropped 2 bases and J dropped 9; count of bases not matched to a gene: 5. The CDR3 reads CASSFGTGVGEQFF. The CDR3 DNA reads as TGCGCCAGCAGCTTCGGGACAGGGGTTGGTGAGCAGTTCTTC.

There are a few counts of this clone. The CDR3 spells CASSQNTLADYNEQFF. The CDR3 DNA is TGCGCCAGCAGCCAAAACACACTAGCGGACTACAATGAGCAGTTCTTC. This chain connects TRBV4-1 to TRBJ2-1; 8 nucleotides agree with TRBD2. The CDR3 loop spans 16 amino acids. The germline V gene has CDR1 MGHRA and CDR2 YSYEKL. V lost 2 bases to trimming and J lost 3 bases; unmatched junction nucleotides: 6.

This chain joins TRBV7-9 and TRBJ1-2; possible D gene TRBD1, 5 bases. Germline V gene sequence: CDR1 SEHNR, CDR2 FQNEAQ (reference sequence). With 4 bases removed from V and 5 bases from J, the gap between germline ends came to 11 bases. The CDR3 contains 13 residues. The CDR3 bases are TGTGCCAGCAGCTCATCAGGGTCTTATGGCTACACCTTC. Its protein is CASSSSGSYGYTF.

The chain employs TRBV6-5 and TRBJ1-1, with TRBD1 identical over 11 bases. Germline V gives CDR1 MNHEY, CDR2 SVGAGI. Losses at the gene ends were 2 bases for V and 11 bases for J; bases not matched to a gene: 7. This CDR3 is 14 amino acids long. The DNA of the CDR3 is TGTGCCAGCAGTTACGAGGACAGGGGGCGCCGGGCTTTCTTT. The encoded protein is CASSYEDRGRRAFF.

CDR3 in amino acids: CASSLVQGDYEQYF. CDR3 DNA: TGTGCCAGCAGCTTAGTACAGGGGGACTACGAGCAGTACTTC. This rearrangement joins TRBV7-8 to TRBJ2-7, with TRBD1 identical over 8 bases. CDR1 is SGHVS, CDR2 FQNEAQ, per germline. The CDR3 totals 14 residues. The ends lost 1 base at V and 3 bases at J; junction bases unmatched: 2.

The rearrangement uses TRBV6-5 and TRBJ2-7, with TRBD2 as a possible D gene (5 bases). CDR1 and CDR2 (germline): MNHEY, SVGAGI. The CDR3 is 16 amino acids. V shed 0 bases and J shed 0 bases, with 12 bases lying between them. CDR3 coding DNA: TGTGCCAGCAGTTACTCGACCGGAGGAAGCTCCTACGAGCAGTACTTC. Its protein product is CASSYSTGGSSYEQYF.

The sample holds one count of this clone. The chain employs TRBV29-1 and TRBJ1-3; the D gene is possibly TRBD1 (5 bases). Per germline, CDR1 SQVTM and CDR2 ANQGSEA. There are 11 residues in the CDR3. The CDR3 nucleotides read TGCGGGGGGAGCTCTGGAAACACCATATATTTT. This codes for CGGSSGNTIYF. Full variable domain (missing parts from reference TRBV29-1 and TRBJ1-3): SAVISQKPSRDICQRGTSLTIQCQVDSQVTMMFWYRQQPGQSLTLIATANQGSEATYESGFVIDKFPISRPNLTFSTLTVSNMSPEDSSIYLCGGSSGNTIYFGEGSWLTVV.